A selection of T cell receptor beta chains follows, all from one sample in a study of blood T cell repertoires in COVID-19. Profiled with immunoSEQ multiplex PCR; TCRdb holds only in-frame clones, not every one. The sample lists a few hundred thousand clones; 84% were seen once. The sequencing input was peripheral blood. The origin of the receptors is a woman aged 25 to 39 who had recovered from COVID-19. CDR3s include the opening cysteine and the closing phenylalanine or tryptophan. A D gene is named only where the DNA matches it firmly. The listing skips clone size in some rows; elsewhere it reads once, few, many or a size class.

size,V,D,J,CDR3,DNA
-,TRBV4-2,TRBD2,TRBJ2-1,CASSPAGREQFF,TGTGCCAGCAGCCCTGCCGGGAGGGAGCAGTTCTTC
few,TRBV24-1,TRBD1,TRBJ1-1,CATRGGQGQNTEAFF,TGTGCCACCAGAGGGGGACAGGGACAAAACACTGAAGCTTTCTTT
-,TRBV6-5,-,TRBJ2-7,CASSYPRSHEQYF,TGTGCCAGCAGTTACCCTAGGTCGCACGAGCAGTACTTC
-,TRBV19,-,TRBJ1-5,CASTRQDNQPQHF,TGTGCCAGTACCCGACAGGACAATCAGCCCCAGCATTTT
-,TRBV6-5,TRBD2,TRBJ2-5,CASSYSGTSQETQYF,TGTGCCAGCAGTTACTCGGGGACTAGCCAAGAGACCCAGTACTTC
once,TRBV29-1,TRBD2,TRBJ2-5,CSVIREVGETQYF,TGCAGCGTTATACGGGAGGTAGGAGAGACCCAGTACTTC
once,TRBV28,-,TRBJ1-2,CASSFSLRDTTNYGYTF,TGTGCCAGCAGTTTCTCCCTCCGGGACACCACTAACTATGGCTACACCTTC
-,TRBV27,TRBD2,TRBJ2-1,CASSSGREYNEQFF,TGTGCCAGCAGTAGCGGGAGGGAATACAATGAGCAGTTCTTC
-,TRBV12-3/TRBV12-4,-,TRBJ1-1,CASSRGPEAFF,TGTGCCAGCAGCAGAGGTCCTGAAGCTTTCTTT
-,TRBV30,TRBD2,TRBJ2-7,CAWSPPGGEQYF,TGTGCCTGGAGCCCGCCGGGGGGGGAGCAGTACTTC
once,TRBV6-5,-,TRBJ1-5,CASSSKGGKGNQPQHF,TGTGCCAGCAGTTCTAAGGGAGGGAAGGGCAATCAGCCCCAGCATTTT
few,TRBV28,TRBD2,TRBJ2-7,CASSLGGISYEQYF,TGTGCCAGCAGTTTGGGGGGGATTTCCTACGAGCAGTACTTC
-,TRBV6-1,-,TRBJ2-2,CASSWAGINTGELFF,TGTGCCAGCAGTTGGGCGGGTATCAACACCGGGGAGCTGTTTTTT
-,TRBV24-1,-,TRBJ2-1,CATSGGSYNEQFF,TGTGCCACCAGTGGCGGCTCCTACAATGAGCAGTTCTTC
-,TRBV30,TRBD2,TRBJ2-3,CAWSATSVRRTDTQYF,TGTGCCTGGAGTGCGACTAGCGTCCGCCGCACAGATACGCAGTATTTT
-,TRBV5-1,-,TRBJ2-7,CASSLNQGYEQYF,TGCGCCAGCAGCTTGAATCAGGGCTACGAGCAGTACTTC
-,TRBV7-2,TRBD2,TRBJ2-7,CASSLVSGLASTQYF,TGTGCCAGCAGCTTAGTCTCTGGACTAGCGTCGACGCAGTACTTC
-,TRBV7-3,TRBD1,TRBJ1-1,CASSPGTGGTEAFF,TGTGCCAGCAGCCCTGGGACAGGGGGCACTGAAGCTTTCTTT
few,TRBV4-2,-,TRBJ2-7,CASSQDVGLGGYEQYF,TGTGCCAGCAGCCAAGATGTGGGACTGGGCGGGTACGAGCAGTACTTC
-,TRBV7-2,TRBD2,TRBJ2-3,CASSPDSGGTDTQYF,TGTGCCAGCAGCCCGGATAGCGGGGGCACAGATACGCAGTATTTT
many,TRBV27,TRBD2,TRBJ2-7,CASSSGGRGNEQYF,TGTGCCAGCAGTAGCGGGGGGCGTGGCAACGAGCAGTACTTC
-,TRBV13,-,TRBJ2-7,CASSLEPGGTYEQYF,TGTGCCAGCAGCTTAGAGCCGGGGGGCACCTACGAGCAGTACTTC
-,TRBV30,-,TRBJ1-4,CAWGPTGTGGGPTNEKLFF,TGTGCCTGGGGACCCACTGGGACGGGCGGGGGACCAACTAATGAAAAACTGTTTTTT
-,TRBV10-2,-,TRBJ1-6,CASSESDSSYNSPLHF,TGCGCCAGCAGTGAGTCGGACAGCTCCTATAATTCACCCCTCCACTTT
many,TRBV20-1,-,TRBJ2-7,CSASPAVFSYEQYF,TGCAGTGCTAGTCCCGCAGTTTTCTCCTACGAGCAGTACTTC
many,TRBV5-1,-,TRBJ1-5,CASSGGSGQPQHF,TGCGCCAGCAGCGGCGGAAGCGGCCAGCCCCAGCATTTT
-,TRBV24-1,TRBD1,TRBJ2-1,CATSAGQGWGEQFF,TGTGCCACCAGTGCGGGACAGGGTTGGGGTGAGCAGTTCTTC
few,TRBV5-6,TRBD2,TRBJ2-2,CASSLIFQTSGSWAGELFF,TGTGCCAGCAGCCTCATTTTCCAGACTAGCGGGAGTTGGGCCGGGGAGCTGTTTTTT
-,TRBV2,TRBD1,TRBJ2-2,CASSNSGTVNTGELFF,TGTGCCAGCAGTAACTCCGGGACAGTCAACACCGGGGAGCTGTTTTTT
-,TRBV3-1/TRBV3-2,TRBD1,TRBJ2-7,CASSQDRGPYEQYF,TGTGCCAGCAGCCAAGACAGGGGGCCCTACGAGCAGTACTTC
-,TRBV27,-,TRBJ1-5,CASNDIYSNQPQHF,TGTGCCAGCAATGACATATATAGCAATCAGCCCCAGCATTTT
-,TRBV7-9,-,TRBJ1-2,CAGRSGIHYGYTF,TGTGCCGGGAGGAGTGGTATCCACTATGGCTACACCTTC
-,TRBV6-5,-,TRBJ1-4,CASREGQRYEKLFF,TGTGCCAGCAGGGAGGGGCAACGGTATGAAAAACTGTTTTTT
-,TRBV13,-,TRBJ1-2,CASSLEAGANYGYTF,TGTGCCAGCAGCTTAGAGGCAGGGGCGAACTATGGCTACACCTTC
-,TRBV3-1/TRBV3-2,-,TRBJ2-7,CASSLGGYEQYF,TGTGCCAGCAGCTTAGGGGGTTACGAGCAGTACTTC
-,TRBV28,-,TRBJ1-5,CASSFDRYSNQPQHF,TGTGCCAGCAGTTTCGACAGGTATAGCAATCAGCCCCAGCATTTT
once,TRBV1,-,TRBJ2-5,CTSTEETQYF,TGCACCAGCACCGAGGAGACCCAGTACTTC
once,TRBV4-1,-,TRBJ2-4,CASSQLEYAAKNIQYF,TGCGCCAGCAGCCAGCTCGAGTATGCGGCCAAAAACATTCAGTACTTC
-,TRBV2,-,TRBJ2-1,CASSGGRGSYNEQFF,TGTGCCAGCAGTGGGGGCAGGGGTTCCTACAATGAGCAGTTCTTC
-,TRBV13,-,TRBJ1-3,CASSPGQAGNTIYF,TGTGCCAGCAGCCCGGGACAAGCTGGAAACACCATATATTTT